The 10 T cell receptor beta chains presented below share a single source sample, sequenced in a study of T cells after yellow fever vaccination. TCRdb fed the 5' RACE reads into MiXCR, producing one record per CDR3 protein. This sample has tens of thousands of distinct CDR3 sequences, with less than 8.5% found just once. This specimen consisted of CD8+ T cells sorted from PBMCs, obtained 15 days after the yellow fever booster vaccination. These TCRs come from a young man who received the YFV17D yellow fever vaccine.

This clonotype was picked up many times. V gene TRBV19 combines with J gene TRBJ2-1; 7 bases fit TRBD2. Germline CDR1 LNHDA, CDR2 SQIVND (reference sequence). The CDR3 runs to 15 residues. The CDR3 DNA follows: TGTGCAATAGGGACTACCCAGAGCTCCTACAATGAGCAGTTCTTC. Translated: CAIGTTQSSYNEQFF.

This clonotype was recorded a few times. This chain connects TRBV12-3 or TRBV12-4 to TRBJ2-5; D may match TRBD1 or TRBD2 (5 bases each). The V and J ends lost 6 bases and 3 bases respectively, with 20 bases between them. The CDR3 has 16 amino acids. The chain's CDR3 is CASSRPGRHFEETQYF. In nucleotides, the CDR3 is TGTGCCAGCAGCCGTCCGGGACGGCATTTTGAAGAGACCCAGTACTTC.

This rearrangement joins TRBV5-5 to TRBJ2-7; D remains unclear. This CDR3 is built from 13 residues. V was clipped by 4 bases and J by 5 bases, with 13 bases between them. Germline V gene sequence: CDR1 SGHKS, CDR2 YYEKEE (reference sequence). The CDR3, as DNA: TGTGCCAGCAGCCCCGCCCTGACAAACGAGCAGTACTTC. Translating it yields CASSPALTNEQYF.

Comments on this clonotype: A read error may explain this, as a much larger clone is one base away. CDR3 loop: CPSSLVFGRAYGYTF. CDR3 nucleotides: TGTCCCAGCAGCTTAGTTTTCGGCAGGGCCTATGGCTACACCTTC. J is TRBJ1-2 and V is TRBV7-9, with D tentatively TRBD1 (5 bases). Per germline, CDR1 SEHNR and CDR2 FQNEAQ (reference sequence). The length of the CDR3 is 15 residues.

This clonotype was recorded many times. The V call is TRBV15, the J call TRBJ2-1; D may be TRBD2 (5 bases). The V end was cut by 2 bases, the J end by 2 bases, with 7 bases between. Germline V lookup: CDR1 LNHNV, CDR2 YYDKDF (reference sequence). The CDR3 consists of 14 residues. The CDR3 DNA sequence: TGTGCCACCAGCAGAAAAGCGGCCTACAATGAGCAGTTCTTC. It yields the protein CATSRKAAYNEQFF.

The chain joins TRBV9 to TRBJ1-2, with 8 bases identical to TRBD1. Germline V gives CDR1 SGDLS, CDR2 YYNGEE. Trimming took 4 bases from V and 8 from J; bases not matched to a gene: 4. The CDR3 spans 12 residues. CDR3 region: CASSPTGGGYTF. Written as DNA, the CDR3 is TGTGCCAGCAGCCCCACAGGGGGGGGCTACACCTTC. The full variable domain, with the rest looked up from reference TRBV9 and TRBJ1-2, is DSGVTQTPKHLITATGQRVTLRCSPRSGDLSVYWYQQSLDQGLQFLIQYYNGEERAKGNILERFSAQQFPDLHSELNLSSLELGDSALYFCASSPTGGGYTFGSGTRLTVV.

This clonotype turned up a few times. The rearrangement joins TRBV20-1 to TRBJ2-1; 12 nucleotides line up with TRBD2. Germline loops: CDR1 DFQATT, CDR2 SNEGSKA (reference sequence). The V gene end was trimmed by 3 bases and the J gene end by 4 bases; junction bases not matched to a gene: 7. This CDR3 comprises 16 residues. CDR3 protein: CSARSTGLAGYNEQFF. The CDR3 nucleotides read TGCAGTGCTAGGTCGACTGGACTAGCGGGATACAATGAGCAGTTCTTC.

This clonotype has ten or more counts. V is TRBV5-1 and J is TRBJ2-7, with D uncertain. V was trimmed by 1 base and J by 3 bases, leaving 11 bases between them. This CDR3 is built from 14 residues. Germline-derived CDR1 and CDR2 are SGHRS and YFSETQ. Here the CDR3 reads CASSLHQVNYEQYF. The CDR3 DNA reads as TGCGCCAGCAGCTTGCACCAGGTCAACTACGAGCAGTACTTC.

Ten or more counts support this clonotype. The chain couples TRBV29-1 to TRBJ2-1; TRBD1 agrees at 10 bases. V lost 6 bases and J lost 10; bases outside the gene matches: 6. Germline CDR1 and CDR2: SQVTM and ANQGSEA. This CDR3 comprises 12 residues. CDR3 sequence reads: CSVGTGDGEQFF. CDR3 DNA sequence: TGCAGCGTCGGGACAGGGGATGGCGAGCAGTTCTTC.

This clonotype was recorded many times. The genes are TRBV6-5 and TRBJ1-1; D ambiguous. The CDR3 is 18 amino acids. The germline V gene has CDR1 MNHEY and CDR2 SVGAGI. Trimming shortened V by 4 bases and J by 0 bases, and 21 bases separated the two germline ends. DNA of the CDR3: TGTGCCAGCAGTTCCACCCCCTCAAACACAAAAATGAACACTGAAGCTTTCTTT. Translating gives CASSSTPSNTKMNTEAFF.